This entry features one TCR beta chain sequence. The sample has other DNA sequences that encode this CDR3 too. Germline-derived CDR1 and CDR2 are KGHSH and LQKENI. CDR3 length equals 13 residues. Trimming removed 6 bases at V and 1 base at J, with 9 bases between. Authors' data handling: Nucleated cell number was recorded as an estimate derived from reference gene primer amplification. Produced via immunoSEQ multiplex PCR; TCRdb's table is partial and in-frame only. That table gives V, J and clone size, and the DNA gave D and trimming. Of some 300,000 clones in the sample, 85% to 90% were seen once. These data come from a study of blood T cell repertoires in COVID-19. Study-level background: Italy, Spain and the United States were the sources of the convalescent and acute COVID-19 samples.

The TCR sequence derives from a woman aged 45-60 years with COVID-19, enrolled during active disease. The J gene is TRBJ1-1, the V gene TRBV18; D possibly corresponds to TRBD1 (6 bases). The sequencing sample was made of peripheral blood. The CDR3 loop is CASSSQGNTEAFF. The CDR3 bases are TGTGCCAGCTCGTCACAGGGGAACACTGAAGCTTTCTTT.